This passage covers 14 T cell receptor beta chains from one sample sequenced in a study of CD8 T cells in ankylosing spondylitis. Each CDR3 protein gets one entry after TCRdb re-called the 5' RACE reads with MiXCR. This sample has 100,000 to 150,000 distinct CDR3 sequences, with roughly an eighth found just once. The sequencing sample was made of blood, either unsorted or a sorted T cell fraction (not recorded which). Receptor source: a female donor with ankylosing spondylitis or in good health (not recorded which).

In its sample, this clonotype was seen many times. This chain joins TRBV6-1 and TRBJ2-1, with 9 bases fitting TRBD2. V shed 8 bases, J shed 0 bases, and the junction held 2 bases outside the gene matches. Germline assignment: CDR1 MNHNS and CDR2 SASEGT. The CDR3 loop spans 14 amino acids. The DNA of the CDR3 is TGTGCCAGCCAGCGGGGGGTCTCCTACAATGAGCAGTTCTTC. Protein sequence: CASQRGVSYNEQFF.

This clonotype was recorded at least ten times. The chain's CDR3 is CASSEAGRKRPAQYF. The CDR3 DNA is TGTGCCAGCAGTGAAGCGGGAAGAAAACGGCCGGCCCAGTACTTC. V gene TRBV6-1 combines with J gene TRBJ2-5; D gene unclear. This CDR3 has 15 residues. Germline CDR1 MNHNS, CDR2 SASEGT. The V gene lost 0 bases and the J gene lost 9 bases, with 17 bases spanning the gap.

This clonotype was recorded a few times. V and J are TRBV7-6 and TRBJ2-1, with 11 bases fitting TRBD2. CDR1 is SGHVS, CDR2 FNYEAQ, per germline. The V gene end was trimmed by 4 bases and the J gene end by 7 bases; junction bases not matched to a gene: 3. The CDR3 extends over 14 amino acids. Here the CDR3 reads CASSSRTSGNEQFF. DNA of the CDR3: TGTGCCAGCAGCTCGAGGACTAGCGGGAATGAGCAGTTCTTC.

The sample holds a few counts of this clonotype. The chain links TRBV7-9 to TRBJ1-2; D remains unclear. CDR3 length equals 13 residues. Germline V gene lookup returns CDR1 SEHNR and CDR2 FQNEAQ (reference sequence). V was shortened by 1 base and J by 8 bases, with 11 bases between the two germline ends. The CDR3 DNA sequence: TGTGCCAGCAGCTTAGGGCAGCTACAAGGCTACACCTTC. Translated: CASSLGQLQGYTF. Supplemented by reference TRBV7-9 and TRBJ1-2, the full variable domain reads DTGVSQNPRHKITKRGQNVTFRCDPISEHNRLYWYRQTLGQGPEFLTYFQNEAQLEKSRLLSDRFSAERPKGSFSTLEIQRTEQGDSAMYLCASSLGQLQGYTFGSGTRLTVV.

This clonotype was observed many times. The chain links TRBV20-1 to TRBJ2-2; D unclear. CDR1 and CDR2 (germline): DFQATT, SNEGSKA (reference sequence). Trimming cost V 2 bases and J 7 bases, with 14 bases left between them. The CDR3 consists of 14 residues. CDR3 nucleotide sequence: TGCAGTGCTAGAAGATCAACCGTACGCGGGGAGCTGTTTTTT. This sequence encodes CSARRSTVRGELFF.

Of note for this clonotype: No conserved phenylalanine or tryptophan ends this CDR3, so it is likely a read error. The chain joins TRBV5-1 to TRBJ1-2; D perhaps matches TRBD1 (6 bases). Germline V gene data show CDR1 as SGHRS and CDR2 as YFSETQ. Trimming removed 5 bases from V and 7 bases from J, with 12 bases in between. This CDR3 region has 12 residues. The CDR3 sequence: CASRSGEVGYTL. DNA for the CDR3: TGCGCCAGCAGATCAGGGGAGGTTGGCTACACCCTC.

This clonotype was recorded a few times. CDR3 nucleotides: TGTGCCAGCAGCTGGACTAGCGGGATGGGAACCGGGGAGCTGTTTTTT. This translates into CASSWTSGMGTGELFF. The chain carries TRBV7-2 and TRBJ2-2; 12 bases are a match to TRBD2. The CDR3 runs 16 residues. Germline lookup yields CDR1 SGHTA and CDR2 FQGNSA. Unmatched junction bases numbered 5, after V lost 4 bases and J lost 5 bases.

This chain uses TRBV7-2 with TRBJ2-1, with unresolved D. The germline V and J ends were trimmed by 0 bases and 7 bases, with 4 bases remaining between them. Germline V gene lookup returns CDR1 SGHTA and CDR2 FQGNSA. This CDR3 comprises 12 residues. CDR3 residues: CASSLARNEQFF. CDR3 bases: TGTGCCAGCAGCTTAGCGCGGAATGAGCAGTTCTTC. Full variable domain (missing parts from reference TRBV7-2 and TRBJ2-1): GAGVSQSPSNKVTEKGKDVELRCDPISGHTALYWYRQSLGQGLEFLIYFQGNSAPDKSGLPSDRFSAERTGGSVSTLTIQRTQQEDSAVYLCASSLARNEQFFGPGTRLTVL.

This clonotype showed up just a few times. The chain recombines TRBV2 with TRBJ2-7; no clear D gene. Germline CDR1 and CDR2: SNHLY and FYNNEI. V lost 6 bases to trimming and J lost 3 bases, with 15 bases between them. The CDR3 is 14 residues long. For the CDR3, the DNA is TGTGCCAGCAGGAAGGACCTATGGGTCTACGAGCAGTACTTC. Translated, it gives CASRKDLWVYEQYF.

There are a few counts of this clonotype. The chain recombines TRBV5-6 with TRBJ2-7; TRBD2 matches 7 bases. The CDR3 has 13 residues. Per the germline V gene, CDR1 is SGHDT and CDR2 is YYEEEE. Germline trimming cut 5 bases from V and 6 bases from J; bases unmatched to any gene: 8. As DNA, the CDR3 is TGTGCCAGCAGTCGGGAGGTGGTTAGCGAGCAGTACTTC. Amino acid sequence: CASSREVVSEQYF.

This clonotype came up a few times. This chain uses TRBV5-1 with TRBJ1-3; D unresolved. V dropped 2 bases and J dropped 1 base, with 10 bases sitting between them. The CDR3 contains 15 residues. Germline CDR1 is SGHRS and CDR2 is YFSETQ. For the CDR3, the DNA is TGCGCCAGCAGCTTCGGCCTGGGGTCTGGAAACACCATATATTTT. As protein: CASSFGLGSGNTIYF.

This clonotype has a handful of counts. The junction differs from germline at one of its ends, possibly a read error. The V and J genes are TRBV5-1 and TRBJ2-7; possible D gene TRBD2, 6 bases. The CDR3 loop spans 16 amino acids. Germline-derived CDR1 and CDR2 are SGHRS and YFSETQ. CDR3 in amino acids: CASSPMGGIVSGTIWF. CDR3 DNA: TGCGCCAGCAGCCCTATGGGGGGAATAGTTTCAGGAACTATCTGGTTC.

This chain uses TRBV20-1 with TRBJ2-5, with D possibly TRBD2 on 6 matching bases. The V gene's germline CDR1 is DFQATT and CDR2 SNEGSKA (reference sequence). V lost 4 bases and J 3 bases, leaving 15 bases between the germline ends. This CDR3 is 14 amino acids long. The CDR3 reads CSAISAGRKETQYF. CDR3 nucleotides: TGCAGTGCTATCAGTGCAGGGAGGAAAGAGACCCAGTACTTC.

The chain has TRBV19 and TRBJ2-1, with D perhaps TRBD1 or TRBD2 (5 bases each). V lost 5 bases and J lost 2, with 10 bases in between. Germline lookup yields CDR1 LNHDA and CDR2 SQIVND (reference sequence). CDR3 size: 14 residues. The CDR3 sequence: CASSPLGAYNEQFF. The CDR3, as DNA: TGTGCCAGTAGTCCGTTGGGGGCCTACAATGAGCAGTTCTTC.